This T cell receptor (beta chain) comes out of a study of blood T cell repertoires in COVID-19. Study information: Acute and convalescent COVID-19 samples came from the United States, Italy and Spain. From T cells, B-cell-depleted T cells, or PBMCs came the material, which was cDNA or gDNA.

Deletions cut 0 bases from V and 4 bases from J, with 12 bases between. Per germline, CDR1 SGHVS and CDR2 FQNEAQ. The CDR3 spans 15 residues. Authors' data handling: Nucleated cell counts were estimated from reference gene primer amplification. The repertoire was sequenced with immunoSEQ multiplex PCR; TCRdb's copy has only in-frame clones and lacks some. V and J calls and clone size are copied from that table; D and trimming were computed from the DNA. The sample has about 68,000 clones; about 82% are singletons. Sequenced: peripheral blood. This receptor was obtained from a man aged 45-65 years with acute or convalescent COVID-19. The genes are TRBV7-8 and TRBJ1-2; tentatively, D is TRBD1 (5 bases). This CDR3 is CASSLARQPIYGYTF. The CDR3, as DNA: TGTGCCAGCAGCTTAGCGAGACAGCCAATCTATGGCTACACCTTC.